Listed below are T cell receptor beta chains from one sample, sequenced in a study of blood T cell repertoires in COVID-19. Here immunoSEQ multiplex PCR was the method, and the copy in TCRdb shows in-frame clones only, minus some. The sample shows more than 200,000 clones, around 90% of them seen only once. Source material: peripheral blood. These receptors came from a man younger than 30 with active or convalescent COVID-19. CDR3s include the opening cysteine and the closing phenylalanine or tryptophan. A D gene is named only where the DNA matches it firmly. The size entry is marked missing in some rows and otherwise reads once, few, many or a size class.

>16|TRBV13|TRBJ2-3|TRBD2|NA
TGTGCCAGCAGCTTAAGAGCGGGAGATCCCACAGATACGCAGTATTTT
CASSLRAGDPTDTQYF
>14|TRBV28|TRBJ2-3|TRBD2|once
TGTGCCAGTTCCGGGACTAGAATTTATTATACGCAGTATTTT
CASSGTRIYYTQYF
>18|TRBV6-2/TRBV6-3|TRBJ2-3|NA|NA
TGTGCCAGCAGTTACCTACGGACAGACAGTACTAGCACAGATACGCAGTATTTT
CASSYLRTDSTSTDTQYF
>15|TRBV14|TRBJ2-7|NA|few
TGTGCCAGCAGCCCAGACGGGGGGCACACCTACGAGCAGTACTTC
CASSPDGGHTYEQYF
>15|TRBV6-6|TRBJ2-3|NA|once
TGTGCCAGCAGTTCATACCGGGGAATCACAGATACGCAGTATTTT
CASSSYRGITDTQYF
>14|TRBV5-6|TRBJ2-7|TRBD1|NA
TGTGCCAGCAGCATAGGACAGGGGGCAAGCGAGCAGTACTTC
CASSIGQGASEQYF
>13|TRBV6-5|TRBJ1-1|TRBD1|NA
TGTGCCAGCACCGAGGGGGCGAACACTGAAGCTTTCTTT
CASTEGANTEAFF
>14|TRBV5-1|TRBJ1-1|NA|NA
TGCGCCAGCAGCCCGCTGCAGGGGAACACTGAAGCTTTCTTT
CASSPLQGNTEAFF
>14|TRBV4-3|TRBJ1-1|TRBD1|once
TGCGCCAGCAGCCCGGGACAGGGGAACACTGAAGCTTTCTTT
CASSPGQGNTEAFF
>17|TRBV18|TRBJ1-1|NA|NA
TGTGCCAGCTCCTCAGGGGCAGGGGATAGGATGAACACTGAAGCTTTCTTT
CASSSGAGDRMNTEAFF
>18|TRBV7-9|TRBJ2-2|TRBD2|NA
TGTGCCAGCAGCTTAATTTTTGGCGGGAGGGCGAACACCGGGGAGCTGTTTTTT
CASSLIFGGRANTGELFF